This T cell receptor beta chain is drawn from a study of T cell repertoires in cytomegalovirus infection. Study as a whole: Evidence of both CMV infection and a matching HLA type came from public TCR beta signatures.

This clonotype was seen repeatedly, ten times or more. Antigen: not known. Findings of the study overall: Cumulative frequency (of public TCR beta family members) identified carriers of CMV plus the relevant HLA. Clonotypes of TCR beta that were HLA-C-restricted and CMV-specific dominated the ex vivo response.

The CDR3 extends over 16 amino acids. The ends were cut back, 2 bases at V and 5 bases at J, with 13 bases in the middle. Germline loops: CDR1 SGHTA, CDR2 FQGTGA. Each CDR3 protein is one row after TCRdb ran MiXCR on the reads. The sample lists around 320,000 distinct CDR3 sequences, 9% to 9.5% occurring once. What was sequenced was PBMCs. The source of this sequence is a human donor in good health (CMV status not recorded). Some clones in this sample may be carry-over from other donors' samples. This chain uses TRBV7-3 with TRBJ2-6, with D perhaps matching TRBD1 (5 bases). CDR3 amino acids: CASSLAYEDRANVLTF. In DNA, the CDR3 is TGTGCCAGCAGCTTAGCCTACGAGGACAGGGCCAACGTCCTGACTTTC.